Listed below are T cell receptor beta chains from one sample, sequenced in a study of response to subunit inactivated influenza vaccine. TCRdb redid the calling of the RT-PCR reads with MiXCR, one entry per CDR3 protein. The sample comprises about 540,000 distinct CDR3 sequences, roughly a quarter of which are singletons, and under 3.5% rests with the top ten. The data also belong to a second study, concerning T cells expressing NK-cell markers.

Here the sequenced sample was CD4+ T cells sorted from PBMCs, taken 12 days after vaccination. All receptors derive from a man aged 45-60 years who received an inactivated influenza vaccine. Each CDR3 is given with its conserved first and last residue.

V,CDR3
TRBV10-3,CAISESGDRRPSTGELFF
TRBV7-2,CASSLGLGATHEQFF
TRBV6-1,CASSPTGGGNEKLFF
TRBV12-2,CASRSLEVPGATDTQYF
TRBV29-1,CSVAAAGPEQYF
TRBV20-1,CSARNEEDDQPQHF
TRBV27,CASSFGGLAVSYNEQFF
TRBV6-2/TRBV6-3,CASSAGISEQFF
TRBV20-1,CSARDVVRGFRQETQYF
TRBV20-1,CSARMIRGGLQPQHF
TRBV3-1,CASSQDTGSAQYF
TRBV7-2,CASSLAGGRGQDTQYF
TRBV7-9,CASSFEARTSYEQYF
TRBV19,CASSPSAGRFGKNEQFF
TRBV6-4,CASSERDRVGEAFF
TRBV10-3,CAIRYREGDTQYF